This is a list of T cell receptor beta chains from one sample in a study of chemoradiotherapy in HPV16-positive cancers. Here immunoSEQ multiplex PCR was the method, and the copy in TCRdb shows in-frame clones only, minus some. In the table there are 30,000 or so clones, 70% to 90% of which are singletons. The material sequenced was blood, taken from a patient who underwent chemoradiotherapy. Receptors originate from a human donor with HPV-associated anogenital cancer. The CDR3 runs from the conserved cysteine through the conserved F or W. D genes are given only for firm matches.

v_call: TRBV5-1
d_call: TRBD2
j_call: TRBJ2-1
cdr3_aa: CASSLVGTSGGEQFF
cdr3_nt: TGCGCCAGCAGCTTGGTAGGGACTAGCGGAGGTGAGCAGTTCTTC

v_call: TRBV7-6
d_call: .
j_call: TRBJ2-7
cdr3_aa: CASSLSQGPSYEQYF
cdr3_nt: TGTGCCAGCAGCTTGAGTCAGGGGCCCTCCTACGAGCAGTACTTC

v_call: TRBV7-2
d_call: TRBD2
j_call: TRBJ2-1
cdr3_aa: CASSLSGGARNEQFF
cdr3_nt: TGTGCCAGCAGCTTAAGCGGGGGGGCCAGGAATGAGCAGTTCTTC

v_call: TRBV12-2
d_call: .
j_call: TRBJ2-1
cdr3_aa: CASRLASWESKNNEQFF
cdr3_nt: TGTGCAAGTCGCTTAGCTTCGTGGGAAAGCAAAAACAATGAGCAGTTCTTC

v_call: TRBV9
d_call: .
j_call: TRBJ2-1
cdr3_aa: CASSEGVWQFF
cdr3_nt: TGTGCCAGCAGCGAGGGGGTGTGGCAGTTCTTC

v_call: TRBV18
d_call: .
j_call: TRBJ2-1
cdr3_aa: CASSPLGGQSSYNEQFF
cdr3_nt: TGTGCCAGCTCACCTCTTGGAGGGCAGAGCTCCTACAATGAGCAGTTCTTC

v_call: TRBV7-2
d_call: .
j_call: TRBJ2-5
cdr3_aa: CASSPRSGETQYF
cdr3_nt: TGTGCCAGCAGCCCAAGGAGTGGAGAGACCCAGTACTTC

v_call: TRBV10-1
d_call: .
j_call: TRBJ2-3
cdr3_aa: CASSSGVGTDTQYF
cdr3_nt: TGCGCCAGCAGCTCAGGGGTCGGCACAGATACGCAGTATTTT

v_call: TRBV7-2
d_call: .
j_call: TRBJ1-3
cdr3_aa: CASSLAQGAGNTIYF
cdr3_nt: TGTGCCAGCAGCTTAGCACAGGGTGCCGGAAACACCATATATTTT

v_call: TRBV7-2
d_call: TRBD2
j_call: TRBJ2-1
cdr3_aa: CASSSSLAGAAYNEQFF
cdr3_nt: TGTGCCAGCAGCTCCTCCCTAGCGGGAGCGGCTTACAATGAGCAGTTCTTC

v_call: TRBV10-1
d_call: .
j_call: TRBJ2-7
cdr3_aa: CASTYEQYF
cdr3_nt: TGCGCCAGTACGTACGAGCAGTACTTC

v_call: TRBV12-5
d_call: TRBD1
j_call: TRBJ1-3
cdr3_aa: CASGPGQGTSGNTIYF
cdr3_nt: TGTGCTAGTGGTCCAGGACAGGGAACCTCTGGAAACACCATATATTTT

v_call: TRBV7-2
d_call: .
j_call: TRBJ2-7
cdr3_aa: CASSRERNYEQYF
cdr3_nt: TGTGCCAGCAGCCGCGAACGGAACTACGAGCAGTACTTC

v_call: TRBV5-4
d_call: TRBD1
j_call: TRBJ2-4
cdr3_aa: CASRPGQDENIQYF
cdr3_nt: TGTGCCAGCAGGCCCGGACAGGATGAAAACATTCAGTACTTC

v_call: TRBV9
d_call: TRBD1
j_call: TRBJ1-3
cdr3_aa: CASSVEGGFTSGNTIYF
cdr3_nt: TGTGCCAGCAGCGTAGAAGGGGGCTTCACCTCTGGAAACACCATATATTTT

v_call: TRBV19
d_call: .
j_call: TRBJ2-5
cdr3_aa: CASSRTPQEAQYF
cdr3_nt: TGTGCCAGTAGTAGAACGCCTCAAGAGGCCCAGTACTTC